This TCR beta chain is drawn from a study of blood T cell repertoires in COVID-19. Whole-study context: From the United States, Italy and Spain came samples of acute and convalescent COVID-19. PBMCs, B-cell-depleted T cells, or T cells provided the cDNA or gDNA that made up the material.

Source study methods: Scientists estimated how many nucleated cells there were by amplifying reference gene primers. The assay was immunoSEQ multiplex PCR, and TCRdb's table has in-frame clones only and misses some. V and J calls and clone size come straight from that table; D and trimming were deduced from the DNA. The sample shows over 200,000 clones, 65% to 85% of them seen only once. The CDR3 is made up of 18 amino acids. V lost 4 bases and J lost 5; bases outside the gene matches: 15. In germline, CDR1 is SGHDT, CDR2 YYEEEE. The chain couples TRBV5-6 to TRBJ2-2; 9 bases are a match to TRBD1. Sequenced sample: peripheral blood. This TCR was recovered from a man aged 35 to 55 with active or convalescent COVID-19. CDR3: CASSHGDRDGTGTGELFF. CDR3 in DNA: TGTGCCAGCAGCCACGGGGACAGGGACGGGACGGGAACCGGGGAGCTGTTTTTT.